This T cell receptor (beta chain) was recovered during a study of T cell changes during pregnancy in multiple sclerosis. V was cut by 4 bases and J by 11 bases, with 21 bases left in between. Germline CDR1 GTSNPN, CDR2 SVGIG (reference sequence). The CDR3 sequence is 13 residues long. Generated by immunoSEQ multiplex PCR, the TCRdb table keeps only in-frame clones and is missing some. The sample holds approximately 40,000 clones; 85% to 95% are singletons and the top ten take roughly 1.4%. The chain recombines TRBV30 with TRBJ2-7; D is possibly TRBD2 (5 bases). This sequence was found in a female donor with multiple sclerosis, enrolled in a pregnancy study. Specimen: peripheral blood. This CDR3 is CAWMSQREVKEYF. The CDR3 nucleotides read TGTGCCTGGATGTCACAGAGGGAAGTTAAGGAGTACTTC.